The 18 T cell receptor beta chains presented below share a single source sample, sequenced in a study of T cells in Graves' hyperthyroidism and ophthalmopathy. Amplified TCR beta CDR3 regions came from RNA transcripts. First-round RT-PCR targeting the TCR CDR3 was performed with the HTBI primer set. TCRdb re-derived calls from the multiplex PCR reads in MiXCR, one entry per CDR3 protein. The sample has approximately 380,000 distinct CDR3 sequences, around 15% seen once. The sample consisted of blood. All receptors come from a man aged 45 to 65 with Graves' ophthalmopathy.

This clonotype was detected ten times or more. This chain connects TRBV7-8 to TRBJ2-3; D gene uncertain. The CDR3 covers 12 residues. The V and J ends lost 3 bases and 2 bases respectively, with 3 bases between them. Germline CDR1 and CDR2: SGHVS and FQNEAQ. CDR3 residues: CASSLFTDTQYF. The CDR3 region has the DNA TGTGCCAGCAGCTTGTTCACAGATACGCAGTATTTT.

The chain has TRBV12-5 and TRBJ2-1; D possibly uses TRBD1 or TRBD2 (5 bases each). CDR1 and CDR2 (germline): LGHNT, FRNRAP. This CDR3 has 16 amino acids. The V and J ends lost 6 bases and 4 bases respectively, with 19 bases between them. CDR3 nucleotide sequence: TGTGCTAGTGGCTCATCCTCGGGGCGCACTTACAATGAGCAGTTCTTC. It specifies CASGSSSGRTYNEQFF.

This clonotype was observed at least ten times. V is TRBV20-1 and J is TRBJ2-1, with D hard to call. Trimming stripped 0 bases from V and 2 bases from J, with 14 bases between. Germline V gene sequence: CDR1 DFQATT, CDR2 SNEGSKA (reference sequence). There are 16 residues in the CDR3. Here the CDR3 reads CSARDMASLPYNEQFF. The CDR3 nucleotides are TGCAGTGCTAGAGACATGGCTTCCTTACCCTACAATGAGCAGTTCTTC.

This clonotype was seen only a few times. The chain uses TRBV12-3 or TRBV12-4 and TRBJ1-4, with TRBD1 matching over 10 bases. The ends lost 7 bases at V and 8 bases at J; junction bases unmatched: 16. The length of the CDR3 is 17 residues. The DNA for the CDR3 is TGTGCCAGCACCACTGGGACAGGGGAGCGGATGTTCGAAAAACTGTTTTTT. Its protein product is CASTTGTGERMFEKLFF.

This clonotype has a handful of counts. The V call is TRBV19, the J call TRBJ1-5, with TRBD1 identical over 7 bases. The V gene end was trimmed by 6 bases and the J gene end by 2 bases; junction bases not matched to a gene: 4. Germline lookup yields CDR1 LNHDA and CDR2 SQIVND (reference sequence). The CDR3 totals 14 residues. For the CDR3, the DNA is TGTGCCAGTAGCGGACAGGTCGGCAATCAGCCCCAGCATTTT. As protein: CASSGQVGNQPQHF. The complete variable domain, with remaining parts taken from reference TRBV19 and TRBJ1-5, reads DGGITQSPKYLFRKEGQNVTLSCEQNLNHDAMYWYRQDPGQGLRLIYYSQIVNDFQKGDIAEGYSVSREKKESFPLTVTSAQKNPTAFYLCASSGQVGNQPQHFGDGTRLSIL.

The J gene is TRBJ2-7, the V gene TRBV2; TRBD2 might be the D (5 bases). The germline CDR1 and CDR2 sequences are SNHLY and FYNNEI. The CDR3 has 12 amino acids. V lost 6 bases to trimming and J lost 2 bases, with 8 bases between them. The CDR3 coding sequence is TGTGCCAGCAGGGAGCGGCCCTACGAGCAGTACTTC. This translates into CASRERPYEQYF.

The chain couples TRBV5-6 to TRBJ2-3; D may be TRBD1 (6 bases). Germline V CDR1 and CDR2: SGHDT, YYEEEE. V lost 3 bases to trimming and J lost 1 base, with 18 bases between them. This CDR3 has 17 residues. The CDR3 DNA sequence: TGTGCCAGCAGCTGGGGGCCAGGAAAATTACGCACAGATACGCAGTATTTT. Protein product: CASSWGPGKLRTDTQYF.

At least ten counts were recorded for this clonotype. The genes are TRBV20-1 and TRBJ1-3, with D maybe TRBD1 (5 bases). CDR1 and CDR2 (germline): DFQATT, SNEGSKA (reference sequence). The ends were cut back, 6 bases at V and 1 base at J, with 10 bases in the middle. The CDR3 has 13 amino acids. Here the CDR3 reads CSAARVSGNTIYF. CDR3 DNA sequence: TGCAGTGCGGCCAGGGTTTCTGGAAACACCATATATTTT.

This clonotype appeared many times. Written as DNA, the CDR3 is TGTGCCAGCAGTGACAAATCTGGGGCCAACGTCCTGACTTTC. The encoded protein is CASSDKSGANVLTF. The chain recombines TRBV13 with TRBJ2-6, with unresolved D. Trimming shortened V by 6 bases and J by 1 base, and 7 bases separated the two germline ends. The CDR3 runs 14 residues. Germline V gene sequence: CDR1 PRHDT, CDR2 FYEKMQ (reference sequence). Looking up the rest from reference TRBV13 and TRBJ2-6 gives the full variable domain: AAGVIQSPRHLIKEKRETATLKCYPIPRHDTVYWYQQGPGQDPQFLISFYEKMQSDKGSIPDRFSAQQFSDYHSELNMSSLELGDSALYFCASSDKSGANVLTFGAGSRLTVL.

This clonotype was picked up many times. This rearrangement joins TRBV5-1 to TRBJ2-5, with a weak D call TRBD2 (5 bases). Germline V gene lookup returns CDR1 SGHRS and CDR2 YFSETQ. The ends were cut back, 2 bases at V and 5 bases at J, with 16 bases in the middle. The CDR3 length is 15 residues. The CDR3 nucleotides read TGCGCCAGCAGCTTAGACGGAGCGGTCGGTGAGACCCAGTACTTC. As protein: CASSLDGAVGETQYF.

The table lists this clonotype with many counts. This sequence joins TRBV7-2 and TRBJ2-1, with unresolved D. The germline V gene has CDR1 SGHTA and CDR2 FQGNSA. Trimming cost V 5 bases and J 1 base, with 9 bases left between them. The CDR3 totals 14 residues. The CDR3 loop reads CASSPEYSYNEQFF. DNA of the CDR3: TGTGCCAGCAGCCCGGAGTATTCCTACAATGAGCAGTTCTTC.

This clonotype was found many times. The chain's CDR3 is CASSMGQNSPLHF. The DNA for the CDR3 is TGTGCCAGCAGCATGGGACAAAATTCACCCCTCCACTTT. This chain joins TRBV3-1 and TRBJ1-6, with a possible D match to TRBD1 (6 bases). CDR1 is LGHDT and CDR2 is YNNKEL in the germline V gene (reference sequence). The CDR3 loop spans 13 amino acids. Trimming stripped 5 bases from V and 7 bases from J, with 9 bases between.

This clonotype was detected only a few times. The CDR3, as DNA: TGTGCCAGTAGGACTAGCGGACCATCTAGCACAGATACGCAGTATTTT. Encoded protein: CASRTSGPSSTDTQYF. J is TRBJ2-3 and V is TRBV19; 9 positions agree with TRBD2. V shed 6 bases, J shed 0 bases, and the junction held 7 bases outside the gene matches. Germline CDR1 reads LNHDA; CDR2 reads SQIVND (reference sequence). This CDR3 contains 16 residues.

This clonotype was recorded at least ten times. This chain joins TRBV2 and TRBJ1-6, with D tentatively TRBD1 (5 bases). CDR1 is SNHLY and CDR2 is FYNNEI in the germline V gene. The CDR3 is 15 residues long. The V and J ends lost 4 bases and 9 bases respectively, with 16 bases between them. Here the CDR3 DNA reads TGTGCCAGCAGTGTTTTGGAGGCTGGGGGTTCACCCCTCCACTTT. It is translated as CASSVLEAGGSPLHF.

CDR3 region: CASSVDGAGGSTEAFF. As DNA, the CDR3 is TGTGCCAGCAGCGTAGATGGGGCAGGGGGTTCCACTGAAGCTTTCTTT. The genes are TRBV9 and TRBJ1-1; 7 bases fit TRBD1. With V trimmed by 0 bases and J by 4 bases, 9 bases remained unmatched. Germline V lookup: CDR1 SGDLS, CDR2 YYNGEE. The CDR3 runs 16 residues.

The chain employs TRBV20-1 and TRBJ2-7; 11 positions agree with TRBD2. The germline CDR1 and CDR2 sequences are DFQATT and SNEGSKA (reference sequence). The V gene end was trimmed by 7 bases and the J gene end by 5 bases; junction bases not matched to a gene: 10. CDR3 length equals 14 residues. The CDR3: CSVSPTSGVHEQYF. The CDR3 DNA is TGCAGTGTTTCACCGACTAGCGGGGTCCACGAGCAGTACTTC.

This clonotype appeared many times. This sequence joins TRBV5-1 and TRBJ2-1; D perhaps matches TRBD2 (6 bases). The CDR3 runs 18 residues. Per germline, CDR1 SGHRS and CDR2 YFSETQ. V was pared by 3 bases and J by 1 base, with 20 bases between. The CDR3 spells CASSWGTRRERSYNEQFF. The CDR3 nucleotides read TGCGCCAGCAGCTGGGGGACTCGGCGGGAAAGGTCCTACAATGAGCAGTTCTTC.

The chain combines TRBV27 with TRBJ1-1; 7 bases match TRBD1. Per the germline V gene, CDR1 is MNHEY and CDR2 is SMNVEV (reference sequence). The V and J ends lost 2 bases and 4 bases, in that order; junction bases with no gene match: 10. The length of the CDR3 is 16 residues. Written as DNA, the CDR3 is TGTGCCAGCAGTTTACGTTTAGGGGGCTACGGCACTGAAGCTTTCTTT. It codes for CASSLRLGGYGTEAFF.